What follows are 22 T cell receptor beta chains derived from one specimen sequenced in a study of CD8 T cells in ankylosing spondylitis. TCRdb redid the calling of the 5' RACE reads with MiXCR, one entry per CDR3 protein. This table holds about 69,000 distinct CDR3 sequences, about 5.2% found once. The sample taken for sequencing was blood, either unsorted or a sorted T cell fraction (not recorded which). The receptors stem from a male donor with ankylosing spondylitis or in good health (not recorded which).

As regards this clonotype: With a much larger clone just one base away, this may be a read error. The gene calls are TRBV30 and TRBJ1-2, with D maybe TRBD1 (5 bases). Trimming shortened V by 3 bases and J by 10 bases, and 21 bases separated the two germline ends. The CDR3 consists of 14 residues. Germline V lookup: CDR1 GTSNPN, CDR2 SVGIG (reference sequence). Written as DNA, the CDR3 is TGTGCCTGGAGCGGAAAGTGGGGGGACCATGACTACACCTTC. Its protein product is CAWSGKWGDHDYTF.

Many counts were recorded for this clonotype. The chain carries TRBV12-3 or TRBV12-4 and TRBJ1-5, with a possible D match to TRBD1 (6 bases). The CDR3 is 15 residues long. The germline V and J ends were trimmed by 5 bases and 7 bases, with 18 bases remaining between them. The CDR3 DNA reads TGTGCCAGCAGTCTGAGGGGGGAAGCGGGACAGCCCCAGCATTTT. It translates to CASSLRGEAGQPQHF.

In this sample, this clonotype turned up many times. V is TRBV9 and J is TRBJ2-2; D is possibly TRBD2 (6 bases). Germline CDR1 is SGDLS and CDR2 is YYNGEE. This CDR3 spans 13 amino acids. V was pared by 4 bases and J by 6 bases, with 10 bases between. The CDR3 loop is CASSFRDSGELFF. The CDR3 DNA sequence: TGTGCCAGCAGCTTCAGGGACTCCGGGGAGCTGTTTTTT. The complete variable domain, with remaining parts taken from reference TRBV9 and TRBJ2-2, reads DSGVTQTPKHLITATGQRVTLRCSPRSGDLSVYWYQQSLDQGLQFLIQYYNGEERAKGNILERFSAQQFPDLHSELNLSSLELGDSALYFCASSFRDSGELFFGEGSRLTVL.

This clonotype was picked up many times. The rearrangement links TRBV28 to TRBJ2-4; no firm D call. The CDR3 is made up of 12 amino acids. Trimming took 4 bases from V and 16 from J, leaving 17 bases between them. Germline assignment: CDR1 MDHEN and CDR2 SYDVKM. The CDR3 coding sequence is TGTGCCAGCAGTTCCTCCTCCACGACTCGATACTTC. Translated: CASSSSSTTRYF.

This clonotype was seen at least ten times. The rearrangement links TRBV12-3 or TRBV12-4 to TRBJ2-7; TRBD2 aligns across 7 bases. V shed 6 bases, J shed 2 bases, and the junction held 13 bases outside the gene matches. The CDR3 contains 16 residues. The CDR3 is CASRSAGTIGTYEQYF. The CDR3 nucleotides read TGTGCCAGCAGAAGCGCCGGGACTATAGGAACCTACGAGCAGTACTTC.

This clonotype was observed many times. The chain couples TRBV12-3 or TRBV12-4 to TRBJ1-5; TRBD1 matches 7 bases. The CDR3 has 16 residues. With V trimmed by 5 bases and J by 4 bases, 11 bases remained unmatched. CDR3 protein: CASSGGGTAKNQPQHF. CDR3 bases: TGTGCCAGCAGTGGGGGGGGGACAGCTAAAAATCAGCCCCAGCATTTT.

This clonotype was detected many times. This chain connects TRBV28 to TRBJ2-5, with TRBD2 matching over 11 bases. The CDR3 consists of 17 residues. V was clipped by 0 bases and J by 1 base; unmatched bases: 4. CDR1 is MDHEN and CDR2 is SYDVKM in the germline V gene. CDR3 residues: CASSLWLAGGGQETQYF. In DNA, the CDR3 is TGTGCCAGCAGTTTATGGCTAGCGGGGGGAGGCCAAGAGACCCAGTACTTC.

This clonotype showed up many times. J is TRBJ2-1 and V is TRBV27; TRBD2 matches at 12 bases. The germline gives CDR1 MNHEY, CDR2 SMNVEV (reference sequence). V dropped 3 bases and J dropped 7; count of bases not matched to a gene: 1. The CDR3 has 14 residues. The chain's CDR3 is CASSFGLAGNEQFF. The CDR3 DNA follows: TGTGCCAGCAGTTTCGGACTAGCGGGGAATGAGCAGTTCTTC.

A few counts support this clonotype. The rearrangement joins TRBV28 to TRBJ2-3; D unresolved. Trimming removed 3 bases from V and 10 bases from J, with 11 bases in between. Germline CDR1 is MDHEN and CDR2 is SYDVKM. The CDR3 consists of 12 residues. CDR3 region: CASSFERVSQYF. The CDR3 DNA reads TGTGCCAGCAGTTTTGAGAGAGTGTCGCAGTATTTT. Complete variable domain (other parts from reference TRBV28 and TRBJ2-3): DVKVTQSSRYLVKRTGEKVFLECVQDMDHENMFWYRQDPGLGLRLIYFSYDVKMKEKGDIPEGYSVSREKKERFSLILESASTNQTSMYLCASSFERVSQYFGPGTRLTVL.

This clonotype was seen repeatedly, ten times or more. This chain joins TRBV29-1 and TRBJ2-1; weak D call: TRBD1 (5 bases). The length of the CDR3 is 14 residues. V lost 4 bases and J 7 bases, leaving 17 bases between the germline ends. CDR1 and CDR2 (germline): SQVTM, ANQGSEA. CDR3 amino acids: CSVGPGGRQNEQFF. As DNA, the CDR3 is TGCAGCGTTGGACCCGGCGGACGACAGAATGAGCAGTTCTTC.

This clonotype came up many times. V is TRBV28 and J is TRBJ2-7; D possibly corresponds to TRBD1 (5 bases). Deletions cut 4 bases from V and 3 bases from J, with 13 bases between. The CDR3 contains 14 residues. The germline gives CDR1 MDHEN, CDR2 SYDVKM. In DNA, the CDR3 is TGTGCCAGCAGTTCCCCTTCCCAGGGCTACGAGCAGTACTTC. This gives the protein CASSSPSQGYEQYF. Supplemented by reference TRBV28 and TRBJ2-7, the full variable domain reads DVKVTQSSRYLVKRTGEKVFLECVQDMDHENMFWYRQDPGLGLRLIYFSYDVKMKEKGDIPEGYSVSREKKERFSLILESASTNQTSMYLCASSSPSQGYEQYFGPGTRLTVT.

Points on this clonotype: A much larger clone differs by one base, so this may be a read error. V is TRBV20-1 and J is TRBJ1-1, with TRBD1 matching 10 bases. The CDR3 runs 13 residues. Looked up from germline, CDR1 is DFQATT and CDR2 is SNEGSKA (reference sequence). The DNA of the CDR3 is TGCGGTGCTTCAGACAGGGGGCGTACTGAAGCTTTCTTT. Its translation is CGASDRGRTEAFF.

In this sample, this clonotype turned up many times. J is TRBJ1-5 and V is TRBV6-9; 7 bases fit TRBD1. The CDR3 length is 13 residues. V shed 6 bases, J shed 6 bases, and the junction held 5 bases outside the gene matches. Germline CDR1 reads MNHGY; CDR2 reads SVAAGI. The CDR3 DNA reads TGTGCCAGCAGCCAAAACAGGGGTCAGCCCCAGCATTTT. This encodes CASSQNRGQPQHF.

This clonotype was found many times. This chain connects TRBV3-1 to TRBJ1-1; 9 bases map to TRBD1. Losses at the gene ends were 7 bases for V and 8 bases for J; bases not matched to a gene: 11. CDR3 length: 14 amino acids. The germline gives CDR1 LGHDT, CDR2 YNNKEL (reference sequence). The CDR3 nucleotides are TGTGCCAGCACCGTCCGCTTGACAGGGGGAGAAGCTTTCTTT. This gives the protein CASTVRLTGGEAFF.

This clonotype was seen ten or more times. The J gene is TRBJ2-7, the V gene TRBV20-1; TRBD2 matches 11 bases. Germline V gene lookup returns CDR1 DFQATT and CDR2 SNEGSKA (reference sequence). The length of the CDR3 is 14 residues. J was trimmed by 1 base and V by 5 bases; bases with no gene match: 4. The CDR3, as DNA: TGCAGTGCTGTGACTAGCGGGGATTCCTACGAGCAGTACTTC. This sequence encodes CSAVTSGDSYEQYF.

There are many counts of this clonotype. The J gene is TRBJ2-7, the V gene TRBV20-1, with a tentative D call TRBD1 (5 bases). V dropped 1 base and J dropped 2 bases, with 12 bases sitting between them. Germline V gene lookup returns CDR1 DFQATT and CDR2 SNEGSKA (reference sequence). The CDR3 loop spans 14 amino acids. The DNA for the CDR3 is TGCAGTGCTAGAGCCGGTGACAGCGCCTACGAGCAGTACTTC. Translation gives CSARAGDSAYEQYF.

Ten or more counts support this clonotype. V and J are TRBV9 and TRBJ2-5; D gene unclear. The germline CDR1 and CDR2 sequences are SGDLS and YYNGEE. This CDR3 contains 14 residues. Trimming removed 0 bases from V and 5 bases from J, with 11 bases in between. CDR3 protein: CASSVAGSIETQYF. The CDR3 DNA follows: TGTGCCAGCAGCGTAGCGGGTTCAATTGAGACCCAGTACTTC.

This clonotype has at least ten counts. The chain uses TRBV3-1 and TRBJ2-3; 7 nucleotides agree with TRBD1. Per the germline V gene, CDR1 is LGHDT and CDR2 is YNNKEL (reference sequence). Germline trimming cut 4 bases from V and 5 bases from J; bases unmatched to any gene: 12. CDR3 length equals 16 residues. CDR3 amino acids: CASSPRGRQGIDTQYF. CDR3 coding DNA: TGTGCCAGCAGCCCCAGGGGCAGACAGGGTATAGATACGCAGTATTTT.

This clonotype was seen at least ten times. The rearrangement joins TRBV9 to TRBJ2-1, with 7 bases aligning to TRBD1. The germline gives CDR1 SGDLS, CDR2 YYNGEE. V was pared by 3 bases and J by 0 bases, with 3 bases of the junction left unmatched. The CDR3 runs 15 residues. The CDR3 DNA follows: TGTGCCAGCAGCGCGACAGGGTTCTCCTACAATGAGCAGTTCTTC. Translation: CASSATGFSYNEQFF. Using reference TRBV9 and TRBJ2-1 for the parts outside the CDR3, the full variable domain is DSGVTQTPKHLITATGQRVTLRCSPRSGDLSVYWYQQSLDQGLQFLIQYYNGEERAKGNILERFSAQQFPDLHSELNLSSLELGDSALYFCASSATGFSYNEQFFGPGTRLTVL.

This clonotype was seen many times. The chain couples TRBV23-1 to TRBJ1-5; D not resolved. TRBV23-1 falls under the ORF class, with uncertain function. The CDR3 runs to 14 residues. The ends were cut back, 4 bases at V and 3 bases at J, with 10 bases in the middle. The CDR3 loop reads CASSPGPHNQPQHF. CDR3 bases: TGCGCCAGCAGTCCCGGGCCCCACAATCAGCCCCAGCATTTT.

This clonotype showed up many times. The chain combines TRBV7-9 with TRBJ2-1, with D hard to call. Trimming shortened V by 1 base and J by 0 bases, and 7 bases separated the two germline ends. Per germline, CDR1 SEHNR and CDR2 FQNEAQ (reference sequence). The CDR3 totals 15 residues. The CDR3 reads CASSLGWSSYNEQFF. The CDR3 DNA reads as TGTGCCAGCAGCTTAGGGTGGAGCTCCTACAATGAGCAGTTCTTC.

This clonotype was recorded at least ten times. This chain uses TRBV6-1 with TRBJ1-5; TRBD1 aligns across 10 bases. CDR3 length: 15 residues. Germline CDR1 and CDR2: MNHNS and SASEGT. V lost 6 bases to trimming and J lost 5 bases; unmatched junction nucleotides: 7. The CDR3 sequence is CASSSRDRGDQPQHF. CDR3 DNA: TGTGCCAGCAGCTCCCGGGACAGGGGAGATCAGCCCCAGCATTTT.